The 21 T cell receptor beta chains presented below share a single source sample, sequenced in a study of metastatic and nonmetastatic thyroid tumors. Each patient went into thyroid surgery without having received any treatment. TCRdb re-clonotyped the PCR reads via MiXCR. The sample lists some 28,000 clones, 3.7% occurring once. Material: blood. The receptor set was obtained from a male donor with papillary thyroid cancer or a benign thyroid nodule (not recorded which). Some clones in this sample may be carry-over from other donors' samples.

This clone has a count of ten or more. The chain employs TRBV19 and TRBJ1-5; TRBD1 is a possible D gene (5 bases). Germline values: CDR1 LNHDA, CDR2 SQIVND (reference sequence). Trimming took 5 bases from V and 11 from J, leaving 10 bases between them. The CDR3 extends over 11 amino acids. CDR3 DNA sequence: TGTGCCAGTAGTCTTATGGGGGCCCAGCATTTT. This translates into CASSLMGAQHF. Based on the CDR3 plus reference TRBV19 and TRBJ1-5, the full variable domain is DGGITQSPKYLFRKEGQNVTLSCEQNLNHDAMYWYRQDPGQGLRLIYYSQIVNDFQKGDIAEGYSVSREKKESFPLTVTSAQKNPTAFYLCASSLMGAQHFGDGTRLSIL.

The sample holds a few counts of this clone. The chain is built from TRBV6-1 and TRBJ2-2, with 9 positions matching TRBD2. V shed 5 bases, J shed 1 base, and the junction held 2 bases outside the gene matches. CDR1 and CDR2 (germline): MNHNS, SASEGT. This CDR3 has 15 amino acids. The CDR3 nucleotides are TGTGCCAGCAGTCCAGCGGGAGGGAACACCGGGGAGCTGTTTTTT. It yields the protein CASSPAGGNTGELFF.

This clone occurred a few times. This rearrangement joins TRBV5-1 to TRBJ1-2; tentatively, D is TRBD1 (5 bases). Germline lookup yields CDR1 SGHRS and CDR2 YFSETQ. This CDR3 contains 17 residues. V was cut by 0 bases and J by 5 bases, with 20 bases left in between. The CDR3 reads CASSLELGSGAIYGYTF. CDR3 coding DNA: TGCGCCAGCAGCTTGGAATTGGGGTCCGGGGCGATTTATGGCTACACCTTC.

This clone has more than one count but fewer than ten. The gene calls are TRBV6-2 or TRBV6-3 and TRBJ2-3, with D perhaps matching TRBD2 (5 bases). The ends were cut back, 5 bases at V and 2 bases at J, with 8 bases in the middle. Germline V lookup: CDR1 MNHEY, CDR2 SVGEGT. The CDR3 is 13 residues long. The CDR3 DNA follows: TGTGCCAGCAGTACCCGGGACACAGATACGCAGTATTTT. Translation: CASSTRDTDTQYF.

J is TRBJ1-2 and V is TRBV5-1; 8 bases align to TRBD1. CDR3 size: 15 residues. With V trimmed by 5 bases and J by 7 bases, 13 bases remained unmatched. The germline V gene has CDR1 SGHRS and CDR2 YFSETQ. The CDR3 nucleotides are TGCGCCAGCAGTTCACGGTCCCAGGGGGCAGTTGGCTACACCTTC. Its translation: CASSSRSQGAVGYTF.

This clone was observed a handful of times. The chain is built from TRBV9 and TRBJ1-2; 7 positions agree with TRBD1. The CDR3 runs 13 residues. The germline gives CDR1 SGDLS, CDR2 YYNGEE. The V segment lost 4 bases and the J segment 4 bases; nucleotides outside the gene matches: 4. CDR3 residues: CASSSGQAYGYTF. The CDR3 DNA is TGTGCCAGCAGCTCAGGACAGGCCTATGGCTACACCTTC.

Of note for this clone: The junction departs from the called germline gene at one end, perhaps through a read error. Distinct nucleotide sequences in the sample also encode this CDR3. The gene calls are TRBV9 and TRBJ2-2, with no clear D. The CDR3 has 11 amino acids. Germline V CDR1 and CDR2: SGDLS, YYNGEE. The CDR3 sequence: CASSGGGELFF. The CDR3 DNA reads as TGTGCCAGCAGCGGCGGCGGTGAGCTTTTTTTT.

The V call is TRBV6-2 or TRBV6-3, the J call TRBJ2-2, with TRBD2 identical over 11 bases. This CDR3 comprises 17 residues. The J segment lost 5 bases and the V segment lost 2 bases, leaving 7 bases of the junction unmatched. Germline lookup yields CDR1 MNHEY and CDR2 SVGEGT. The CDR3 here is CASSYGLAGGETGELFF. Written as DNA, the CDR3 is TGTGCCAGCAGTTACGGGCTAGCGGGAGGTGAGACCGGGGAGCTGTTTTTT.

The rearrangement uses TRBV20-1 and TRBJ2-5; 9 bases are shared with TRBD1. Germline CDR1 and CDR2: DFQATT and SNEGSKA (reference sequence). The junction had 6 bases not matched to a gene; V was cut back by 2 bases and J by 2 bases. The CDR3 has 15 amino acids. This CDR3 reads CSARTGGDLQETQYF. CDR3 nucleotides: TGCAGTGCTAGAACAGGGGGCGACTTACAAGAGACCCAGTACTTC.

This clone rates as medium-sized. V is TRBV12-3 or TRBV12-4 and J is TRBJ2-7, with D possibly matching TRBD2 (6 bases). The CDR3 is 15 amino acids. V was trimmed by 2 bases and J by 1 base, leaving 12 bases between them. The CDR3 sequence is CASSLSVSGSYEQYF. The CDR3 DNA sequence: TGTGCCAGCAGTTTATCGGTTAGCGGATCCTACGAGCAGTACTTC.

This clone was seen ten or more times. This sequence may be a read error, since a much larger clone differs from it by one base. The DNA for the CDR3 is TGTGCCAGCAGTTTCCTGTCCACAGATACGCAGTATTTT. Its translation: CASSFLSTDTQYF. The chain is built from TRBV27 and TRBJ2-3; no clear D gene. The germline V gene has CDR1 MNHEY and CDR2 SMNVEV (reference sequence). This CDR3 comprises 13 residues. Trimming shortened V by 3 bases and J by 2 bases, and 6 bases separated the two germline ends.

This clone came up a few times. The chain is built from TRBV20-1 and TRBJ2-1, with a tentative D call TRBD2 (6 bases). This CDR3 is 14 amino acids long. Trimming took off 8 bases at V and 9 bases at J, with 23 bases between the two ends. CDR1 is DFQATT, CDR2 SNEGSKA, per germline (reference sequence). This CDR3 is CSLHFADLGSEQFF. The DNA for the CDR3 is TGCAGTCTTCATTTTGCGGACCTCGGGAGTGAGCAGTTCTTC.

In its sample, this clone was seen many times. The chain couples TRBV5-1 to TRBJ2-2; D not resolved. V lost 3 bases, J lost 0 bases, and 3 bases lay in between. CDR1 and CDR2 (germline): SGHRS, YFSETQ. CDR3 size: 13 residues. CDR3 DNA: TGCGCCAGCAGCTCAGCGAACACCGGGGAGCTGTTTTTT. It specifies CASSSANTGELFF.

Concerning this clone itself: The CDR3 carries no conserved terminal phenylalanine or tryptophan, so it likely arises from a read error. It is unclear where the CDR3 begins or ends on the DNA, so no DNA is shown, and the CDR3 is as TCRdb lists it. This CDR3 reads CASSHRSLDISS. V gene TRBV11-2 combines with J gene TRBJ1-2; TRBD1 is the table's D call, not checked against the DNA. Germline CDR1 is SGHAT and CDR2 is FQNNGV. The CDR3 adds up to 12 amino acids, both ends counted.

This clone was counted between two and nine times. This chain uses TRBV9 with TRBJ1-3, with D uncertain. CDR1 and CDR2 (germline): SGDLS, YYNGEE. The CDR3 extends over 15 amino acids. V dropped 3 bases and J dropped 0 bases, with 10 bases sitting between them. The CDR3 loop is CASSGRGVSGNTIYF. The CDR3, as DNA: TGTGCCAGCAGCGGCCGAGGAGTCTCTGGAAACACCATATATTTT.

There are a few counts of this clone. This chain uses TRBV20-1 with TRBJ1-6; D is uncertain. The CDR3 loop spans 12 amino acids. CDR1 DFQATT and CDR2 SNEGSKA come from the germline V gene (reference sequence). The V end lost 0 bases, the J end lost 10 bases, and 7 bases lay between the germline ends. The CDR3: CSARDGSSPLHF. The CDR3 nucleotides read TGCAGTGCTAGAGATGGGAGCTCACCCCTCCACTTT.

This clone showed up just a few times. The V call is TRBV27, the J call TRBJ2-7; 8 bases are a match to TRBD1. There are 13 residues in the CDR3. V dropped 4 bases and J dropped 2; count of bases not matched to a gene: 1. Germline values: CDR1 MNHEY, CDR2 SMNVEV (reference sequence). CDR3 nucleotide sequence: TGTGCCAGCAGTTGGGGACAGGCCTACGAGCAGTACTTC. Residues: CASSWGQAYEQYF.

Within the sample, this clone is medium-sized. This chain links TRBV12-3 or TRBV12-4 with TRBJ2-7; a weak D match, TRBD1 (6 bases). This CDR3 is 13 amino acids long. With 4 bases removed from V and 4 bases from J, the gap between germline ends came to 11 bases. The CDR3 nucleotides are TGTGCCAGCAGTTGGGACACAAAATACGAGCAGTACTTC. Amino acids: CASSWDTKYEQYF.

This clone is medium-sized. The CDR3 DNA reads TGTGCCAGCAGTGTAGCTGGGACAGCTAACTATGGCTACACCTTC. It specifies CASSVAGTANYGYTF. V is TRBV6-1 and J is TRBJ1-2; 7 positions agree with TRBD1. Looked up from germline, CDR1 is MNHNS and CDR2 is SASEGT. J lost 0 bases, V lost 4 bases, and 5 bases had no gene match. This CDR3 is built from 15 residues.

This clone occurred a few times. CDR3 sequence reads: CASSDGGATQYF. The CDR3 region has the DNA TGCGCCAGCAGTGATGGAGGTGCTACGCAGTATTTT. The chain recombines TRBV10-1 with TRBJ2-3; maybe TRBD2 (5 bases). Germline V gene sequence: CDR1 WNHNN, CDR2 SYGVQD (reference sequence). This CDR3 is 12 amino acids long. Trimming left V 3 bases short and J 8 bases short, with 9 bases between.

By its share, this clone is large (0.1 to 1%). The CDR3 DNA sequence: TGTGCCAGCAGTGACTCGGAGGACACCGGGGAGCTGTTTTTT. It is translated as CASSDSEDTGELFF. The chain uses TRBV6-4 and TRBJ2-2; tentatively, D is TRBD2 (5 bases). V was clipped by 0 bases and J by 3 bases, with 5 bases between them. The CDR3 contains 14 residues. Looked up from germline, CDR1 is MRHNA and CDR2 is SNTAGT.